The clone carrying this T cell receptor (beta chain) was recorded only once. Measured with immunoSEQ multiplex PCR; TCRdb has only the in-frame clones, and not every one. The sample yields around 190,000 clones, roughly 82% seen once. The sample belongs to a study of blood T cell repertoires in COVID-19. The CDR3 consists of 16 residues. Per the germline V gene, CDR1 is KGHDR and CDR2 is SFDVKD. The J segment lost 0 bases and the V segment lost 1 base, leaving 2 bases of the junction unmatched. Input material: PBMCs or T cells enriched from blood (not recorded which). The V call is TRBV24-1, the J call TRBJ2-3, with TRBD2 matching 8 bases. The clonotype was recovered from a man aged 35-49 years with acute COVID-19. The CDR3 spells CATSDFGRASTDTQYF. The CDR3 nucleotides are TGTGCCACCAGTGATTTCGGGAGGGCTAGCACAGATACGCAGTATTTT.